One sample yielded the 10 T cell receptor beta chains listed below, sequenced in a study of blood T cell repertoires in COVID-19. Produced via immunoSEQ multiplex PCR; TCRdb's table is partial and in-frame only. The sample lists around 60,000 clones; around 87% were seen once. The sequencing input was peripheral blood. The source is a woman aged 60-75 years with COVID-19, enrolled during active disease.

The chain has TRBV5-6 and TRBJ1-1; D gene uncertain. CDR1 and CDR2 (germline): SGHDT, YYEEEE. With 0 bases removed from V and 1 base from J, the gap between germline ends came to 13 bases. CDR3 length equals 16 residues. The CDR3 is CASSLEVGVSNTEAFF. The CDR3 DNA is TGTGCCAGCAGCTTGGAGGTGGGCGTGTCGAACACTGAAGCTTTCTTT.

The chain is built from TRBV9 and TRBJ2-7, with a weak D call TRBD2 (6 bases). The CDR3 totals 15 residues. Germline lookup yields CDR1 SGDLS and CDR2 YYNGEE. The V end was cut by 0 bases, the J end by 2 bases, with 12 bases between. Here the CDR3 reads CASSVGVSGTYEQYF. The CDR3 DNA sequence: TGTGCCAGCAGCGTAGGCGTTAGCGGTACCTACGAGCAGTACTTC.

This chain's CDR3 is CASRQNYGYTF. CDR3 coding DNA: TGTGCCAGCAGGCAGAACTATGGCTACACCTTC. This chain joins TRBV6-5 and TRBJ1-2; unclear D gene. CDR1 and CDR2 (germline): MNHEY, SVGAGI. V dropped 6 bases and J dropped 2 bases, with 4 bases sitting between them. The CDR3 consists of 11 residues.

This clone has just one count. The CDR3 DNA sequence: TGCAGCGTTGACGTGACAGTAGAGACCCAGTACTTC. Translated, it gives CSVDVTVETQYF. The chain uses TRBV29-1 and TRBJ2-5; D perhaps matches TRBD1 (5 bases). The V gene lost 3 bases and the J gene lost 4 bases, with 9 bases spanning the gap. Germline CDR1 and CDR2: SQVTM and ANQGSEA. The CDR3 spans 12 residues.

CDR3 DNA sequence: TGCAGCGCCCCCGAGGGGGCTCGAATTTACGAGCAGTACTTC. This gives the protein CSAPEGARIYEQYF. The chain links TRBV29-1 to TRBJ2-7; 7 bases match TRBD1. The germline V gene has CDR1 SQVTM and CDR2 ANQGSEA. This CDR3 comprises 14 residues. The V segment lost 7 bases and the J segment 4 bases; nucleotides outside the gene matches: 13.

The chain couples TRBV21-1 to TRBJ2-7; the table's D call, TRBD2, was not checked against the DNA. TRBV21-1 is listed as a pseudogene. The CDR3 runs to 17 residues. CDR3 DNA: TGTGCCAGCAGCCCGACTAGCGGGAGGCCTATCTCCTACGAGCAGTACTTC. Protein sequence: CASSPTSGRPISYEQYF.

This rearrangement joins TRBV29-1 to TRBJ2-7; D perhaps matches TRBD2 (6 bases). From germline, CDR1 is SQVTM and CDR2 ANQGSEA. CDR3 size: 12 residues. Trimming took off 3 bases at V and 5 bases at J, with 11 bases between the two ends. CDR3 region: CSVEEGTHEQYF. The CDR3 DNA follows: TGCAGCGTTGAGGAGGGAACCCACGAGCAGTACTTC.

J is TRBJ1-5 and V is TRBV29-1, with D maybe TRBD1 (5 bases). The germline CDR1 and CDR2 sequences are SQVTM and ANQGSEA. This CDR3 has 13 amino acids. Trimming shortened V by 6 bases and J by 5 bases, and 14 bases separated the two germline ends. CDR3 sequence reads: CSVRGTGDQPQHF. The DNA for the CDR3 is TGCAGCGTAAGAGGGACGGGGGATCAGCCCCAGCATTTT. Together with reference TRBV29-1 and TRBJ1-5, the CDR3 gives the full variable domain: SAVISQKPSRDICQRGTSLTIQCQVDSQVTMMFWYRQQPGQSLTLIATANQGSEATYESGFVIDKFPISRPNLTFSTLTVSNMSPEDSSIYLCSVRGTGDQPQHFGDGTRLSIL.

This clone was recorded once. This chain joins TRBV12-3 or TRBV12-4 and TRBJ2-3; D is unresolved. V was pared by 3 bases and J by 2 bases, with 6 bases between. The CDR3 is made up of 13 amino acids. The CDR3 bases are TGTGCCAGCAGTTTGGCGGCCACAGATACGCAGTATTTT. Encoded protein: CASSLAATDTQYF.

The chain has TRBV5-1 and TRBJ2-3; the match to TRBD2 covers 15 bases. CDR3 length: 18 amino acids. Unmatched junction bases numbered 9, after V lost 4 bases and J lost 3 bases. The germline CDR1 and CDR2 sequences are SGHRS and YFSETQ. This chain's CDR3 is CASSTGLAGGGGTDTQYF. DNA of the CDR3: TGCGCCAGCAGCACGGGACTAGCGGGAGGCGGGGGAACAGATACGCAGTATTTT.